The T cell receptor (beta chain) described here comes from a study of blood T cells in healthy people across ages (dated by TCRdb to between 2015 and 2016). General notes on the study: Template switching captured roughly one uniquely barcoded TCR beta cDNA molecule per two T cells in model experiments. To track age-related changes in TCR beta repertoire diversity, the study relied on deep sequencing normalized with unique cDNA molecular identifiers. The donors were divided into four age groups: young (average approximately 16 years), middle-aged (over 35), aged (approximately 62) and long-lived (around 80). Donors of different ages were randomly distributed across sequencing lanes to avoid experimental bias. Two additional independent replicas of 1 million unique cDNA reads from the same blood draw were analyzed for two donors (one aged 18 to 29 and one aged 80 or older). The full study reports these points: Because the CMV infection status of the donors was unknown, age-related changes in expanded clonotypes may potentially have been confounded. Estimates of total diversity based on one million sequenced T cells were regarded as lower bounds and as underestimates. Bulk unsorted PBMC profiling prevented conclusive comparison of naive and antigen-experienced compartments. The percentage of naive T cells measured by flow cytometry correlated strongly with observed TCR beta diversity. Compared with the aged group, more naive CD4+ T cells, fewer expanded clones and increased TCR diversity were shown by the long-lived group, suggesting age selection. Observed TCR beta diversity per million T cells fell roughly linearly with age, and a significant reduction was already apparent by age roughly 40.

The donors were under 40 Caucasian individuals from Russia, aged roughly 6 to 95 years, who were systemically healthy. Each donor gave about 9.7 milliliters of peripheral blood, drawn into EDTA-treated Vacutainer tubes. Ficoll-Paque density-gradient centrifugation was used to isolate PBMCs, with at least 7 million per sample. Trizol reagent was used to extract total RNA from the PBMCs, yielding at least 6 micrograms per sample. For every donor, an aliquot of PBMCs went through flow cytometry to measure the percentages of naive CD45RAhigh/CD27high T cells. A word on this clonotype: Its binding antigen is unknown. One end of the junction varies from germline; a read error may be responsible.

The CDR3 covers 17 residues, taking in both the cysteine and the phenylalanine. Just CDR3 DNA is preserved here, 51 bases in frame from base 1. The germline V gene gives CDR1 as SNHLY and CDR2 as FYNNEI. The library came from 5' RACE. This sample was sequenced with an Illumina HiSeq 2500. A second about 7 to 12 cycle PCR used a sample-barcoded 5' primer and a J-beta primer mix. A unique molecular identifier was introduced onto each TCR beta cDNA molecule by a template-switch 5' adaptor carrying 12 random nucleotides. Each sample yielded at least 2.5 million CDR3-containing paired-end reads. All of the RNA was converted into first-strand cDNA using the Mint cDNA synthesis kit, with a TRBC-specific oligonucleotide serving as the primer. All cDNA was treated with uracil-DNA glycosylase and then went through a first 18-cycle PCR with the universal primers M1SS and BC2_uni_R. Concerning the study's data processing: Normalization of each sample was performed by random selection of 1 million high-quality reads, each carrying a distinct molecular identifier. Reads sharing molecular identifiers were discarded rather than binned into consensus sequences. CDR3 identification, clonotype clustering and error correction used MiTCR with a Q25 quality threshold and the strictest error-elimination algorithm. A nonparametric unseen species model with Euler transformation was used to estimate a lower bound on total TCR beta diversity. Starting from the raw public reads, TCRdb applied fastp trimming at Q25, assembled clones with MiXCR and retained in-frame beta chains. Entries that share a CDR3 protein sequence are merged under the most common genes and DNA. The V and J calls and clone size come from TCRdb's table, not from the authors' own analysis. The sample data list approximately 1.5 million distinct CDR3 sequences, and 42% of these were observed just once. Around 4% of the sample is held by the ten biggest clonotypes.

The sequence links TRBV2 to TRBJ1-2; 10 bases in the middle match TRBD1. The receptor was derived from a woman under 30 in good health. Sequenced sample: blood. CDR3 reads: CASSEDRLPGQGNGHTF. The nucleotide sequence reads as follows: TGTGCCAGCAGTGAGGACAGACTACCGGGACAGGGGAATGGCCACACCTTC.